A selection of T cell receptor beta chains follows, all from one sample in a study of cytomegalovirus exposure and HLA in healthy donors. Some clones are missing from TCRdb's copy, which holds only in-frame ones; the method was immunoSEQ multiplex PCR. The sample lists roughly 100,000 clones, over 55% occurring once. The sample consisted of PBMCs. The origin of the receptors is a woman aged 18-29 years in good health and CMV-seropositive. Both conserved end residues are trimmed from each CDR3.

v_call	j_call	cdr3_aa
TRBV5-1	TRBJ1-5	ASSLQGGGQPQH
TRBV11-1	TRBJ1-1	ASSPYGTGVEAF
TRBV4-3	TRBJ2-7	ASSQTRGGRGQY
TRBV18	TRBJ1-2	ASSAGQGPYGYT
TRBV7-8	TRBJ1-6	ASSLASGGSYNSPLH
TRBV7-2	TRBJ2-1	ASSYGLAGGPLEQF
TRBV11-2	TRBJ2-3	ASSPGTGNTDTQY
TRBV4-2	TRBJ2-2	ASSQDYGRGELF
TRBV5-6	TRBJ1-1	ASSLVRVGTEAF
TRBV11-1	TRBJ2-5	ASSFGGDRAGETQY
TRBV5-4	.	ASSFRQGARNEQF
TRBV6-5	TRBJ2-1	ASRKGLLHDEQF
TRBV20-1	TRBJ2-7	SASTRGEQY
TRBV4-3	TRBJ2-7	ASSQGGTPGDEQY
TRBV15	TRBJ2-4	ATSREGNIQY
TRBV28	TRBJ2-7	APPGGRNYEQY
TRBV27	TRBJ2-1	ASGPGGPREQF
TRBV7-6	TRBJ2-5	ASRGDREDETQY
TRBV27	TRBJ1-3	ASKSAAGNTIY
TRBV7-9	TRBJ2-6	ASSQTSGTGANVLT
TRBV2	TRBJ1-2	ASSTVPLDGYT
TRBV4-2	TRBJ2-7	ASSQDASNGEQY
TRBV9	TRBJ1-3	ASSESPSGGPQNTIY
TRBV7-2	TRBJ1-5	ASSPSENQPQH
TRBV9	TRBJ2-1	ASSVDAADNEQF
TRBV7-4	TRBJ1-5	ASSFFVSQH
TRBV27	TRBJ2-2	ASMGTAAGELF
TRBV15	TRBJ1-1	ATSRDGGEEAF
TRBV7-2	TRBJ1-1	ASSPAGSRFAF
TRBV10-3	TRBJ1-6	AISELRESNSPLH
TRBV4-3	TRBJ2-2	ASSLEGGTTGELF
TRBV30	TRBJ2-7	AWSGRGYYEQY
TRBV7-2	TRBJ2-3	ASSRQGPDTQY
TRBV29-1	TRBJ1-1	SVVWYKESRGTEAF
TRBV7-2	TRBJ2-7	ASSLEAGTPYEQY
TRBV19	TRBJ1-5	ASSIPGQGQPQH
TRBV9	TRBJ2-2	ASSVGGRGPNTGELF
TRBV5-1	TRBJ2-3	ASSFRGGEGDTQY
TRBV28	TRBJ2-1	ASSSHMGLGAYNEQF
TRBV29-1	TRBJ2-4	SATRTGKNIQY
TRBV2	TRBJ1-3	ASSVGEGNTIY
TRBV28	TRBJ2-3	ASSLPGGEADTQY
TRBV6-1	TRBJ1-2	ASRWATNYGYT
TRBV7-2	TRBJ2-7	ASSLGTTRYEQY
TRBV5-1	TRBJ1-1	ASSPRGQGDTEAF
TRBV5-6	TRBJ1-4	ASSSSTGAEKLF
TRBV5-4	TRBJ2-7	ASSPTSGSFHEQY